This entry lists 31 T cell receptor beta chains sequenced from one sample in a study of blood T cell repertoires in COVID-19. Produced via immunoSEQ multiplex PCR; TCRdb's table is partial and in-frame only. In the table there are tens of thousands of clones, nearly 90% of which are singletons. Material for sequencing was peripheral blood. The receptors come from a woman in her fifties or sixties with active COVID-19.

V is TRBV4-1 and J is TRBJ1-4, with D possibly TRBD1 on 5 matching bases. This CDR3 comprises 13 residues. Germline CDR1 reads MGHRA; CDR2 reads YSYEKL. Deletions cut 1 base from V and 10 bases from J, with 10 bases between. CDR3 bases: TGCGCCAGCAGCCAAGTTCAGGGAGGAAAACTGTTTTTT. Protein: CASSQVQGGKLFF.

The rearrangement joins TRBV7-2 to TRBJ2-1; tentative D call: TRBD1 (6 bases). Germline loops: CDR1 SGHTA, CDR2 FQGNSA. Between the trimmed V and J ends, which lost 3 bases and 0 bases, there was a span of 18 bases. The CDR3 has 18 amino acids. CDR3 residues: CASSFVTGPPSSYNEQFF. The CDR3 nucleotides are TGTGCCAGCAGCTTTGTGACAGGCCCCCCGAGCTCCTACAATGAGCAGTTCTTC. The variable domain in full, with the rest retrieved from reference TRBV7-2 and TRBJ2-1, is GAGVSQSPSNKVTEKGKDVELRCDPISGHTALYWYRQSLGQGLEFLIYFQGNSAPDKSGLPSDRFSAERTGGSVSTLTIQRTQQEDSAVYLCASSFVTGPPSSYNEQFFGPGTRLTVL.

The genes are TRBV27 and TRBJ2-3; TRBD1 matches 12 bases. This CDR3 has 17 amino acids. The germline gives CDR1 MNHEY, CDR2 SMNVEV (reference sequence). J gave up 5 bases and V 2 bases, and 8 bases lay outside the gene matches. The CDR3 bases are TGTGCCAGCAGTTTAAAGGCGGGACAGGGGGCGCGAGATACGCAGTATTTT. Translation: CASSLKAGQGARDTQYF.

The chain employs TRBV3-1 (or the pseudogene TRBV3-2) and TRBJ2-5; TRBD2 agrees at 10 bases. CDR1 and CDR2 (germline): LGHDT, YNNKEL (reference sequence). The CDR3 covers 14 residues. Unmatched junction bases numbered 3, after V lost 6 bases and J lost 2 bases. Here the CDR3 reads CASRGLAEQETQYF. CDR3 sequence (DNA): TGTGCCAGCAGAGGACTAGCGGAACAAGAGACCCAGTACTTC.

The CDR3 sequence is CASRGTGNYEQFF. The DNA for the CDR3 is TGTGCCAGCAGGGGGACAGGAAACTATGAGCAGTTCTTC. The chain couples TRBV2 to TRBJ2-1; TRBD1 aligns across 8 bases. The CDR3 is 13 amino acids. With V trimmed by 6 bases and J by 8 bases, 6 bases remained unmatched. The germline gives CDR1 SNHLY, CDR2 FYNNEI.

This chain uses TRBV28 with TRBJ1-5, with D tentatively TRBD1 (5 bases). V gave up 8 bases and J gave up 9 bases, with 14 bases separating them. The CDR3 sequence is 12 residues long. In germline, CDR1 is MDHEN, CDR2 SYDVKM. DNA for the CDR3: TGTGCCAGCGAGTCGGACAAACGGCCCCAGCATTTT. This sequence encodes CASESDKRPQHF.

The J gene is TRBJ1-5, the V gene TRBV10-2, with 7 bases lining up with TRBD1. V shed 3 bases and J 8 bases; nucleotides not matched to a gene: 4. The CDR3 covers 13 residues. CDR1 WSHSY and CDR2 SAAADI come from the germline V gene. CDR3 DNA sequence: TGCGCCAGCAGTGAAATAGACAGGGAGCCCCAGCATTTT. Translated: CASSEIDREPQHF.

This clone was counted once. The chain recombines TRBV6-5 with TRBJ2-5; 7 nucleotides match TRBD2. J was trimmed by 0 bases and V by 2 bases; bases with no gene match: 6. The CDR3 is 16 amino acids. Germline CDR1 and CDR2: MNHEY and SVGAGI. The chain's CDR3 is CASSYLWGRDQETQYF. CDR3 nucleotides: TGTGCCAGCAGTTACCTCTGGGGGAGGGACCAAGAGACCCAGTACTTC.

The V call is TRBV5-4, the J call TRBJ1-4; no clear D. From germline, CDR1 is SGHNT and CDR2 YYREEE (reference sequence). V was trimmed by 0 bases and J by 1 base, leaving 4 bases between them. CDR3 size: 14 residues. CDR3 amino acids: CASSLGRTNEKLFF. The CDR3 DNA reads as TGTGCCAGCAGCTTGGGGAGAACTAATGAAAAACTGTTTTTT.

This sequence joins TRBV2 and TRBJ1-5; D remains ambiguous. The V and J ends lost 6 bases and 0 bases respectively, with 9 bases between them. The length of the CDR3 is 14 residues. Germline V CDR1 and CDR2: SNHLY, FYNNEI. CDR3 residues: CASRGRYSNQPQHF. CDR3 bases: TGTGCCAGCAGGGGCAGATATAGCAATCAGCCCCAGCATTTT.

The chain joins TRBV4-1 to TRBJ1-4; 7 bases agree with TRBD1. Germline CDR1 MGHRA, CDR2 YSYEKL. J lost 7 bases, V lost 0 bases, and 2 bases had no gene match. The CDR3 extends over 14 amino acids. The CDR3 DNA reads TGCGCCAGCAGCCAAGAACAGGGGTTTGAAAAACTGTTTTTT. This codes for CASSQEQGFEKLFF.

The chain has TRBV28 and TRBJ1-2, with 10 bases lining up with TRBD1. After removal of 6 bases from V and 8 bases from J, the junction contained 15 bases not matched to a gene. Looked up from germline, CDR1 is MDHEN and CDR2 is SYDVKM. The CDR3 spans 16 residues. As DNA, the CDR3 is TGTGCCAGCAGATGGACAGGGGGAAGAAGGTCTCTCGGCTACACCTTC. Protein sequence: CASRWTGGRRSLGYTF.

The DNA of the CDR3 is TGTGCCACCAGTGATTCGAGGACTCGGCTCGATGAGCAGTTCTTC. Protein sequence: CATSDSRTRLDEQFF. The genes are TRBV24-1 and TRBJ2-1, with D possibly being TRBD2 (5 bases). Per germline, CDR1 KGHDR and CDR2 SFDVKD. Trimming shortened V by 2 bases and J by 8 bases, and 15 bases separated the two germline ends. This CDR3 is built from 15 residues.

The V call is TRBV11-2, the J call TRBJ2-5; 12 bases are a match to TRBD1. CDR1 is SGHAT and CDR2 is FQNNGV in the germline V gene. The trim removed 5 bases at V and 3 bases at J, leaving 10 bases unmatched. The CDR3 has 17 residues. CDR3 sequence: CASSAGTGGLTKETQYF. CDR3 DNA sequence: TGTGCCAGCAGCGCCGGGACAGGGGGCCTCACAAAAGAGACCCAGTACTTC.

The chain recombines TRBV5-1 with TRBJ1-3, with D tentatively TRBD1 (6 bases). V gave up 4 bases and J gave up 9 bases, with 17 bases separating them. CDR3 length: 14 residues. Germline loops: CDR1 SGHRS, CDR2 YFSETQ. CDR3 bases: TGCGCCAGCAGCCCCGGGGACCCCAGGGGCACCATATATTTT. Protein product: CASSPGDPRGTIYF.

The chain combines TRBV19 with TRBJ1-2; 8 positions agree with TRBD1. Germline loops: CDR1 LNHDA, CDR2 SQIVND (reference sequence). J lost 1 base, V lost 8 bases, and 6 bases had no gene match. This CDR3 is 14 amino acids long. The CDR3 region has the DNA TGTGCCAGTCGACAGGGGTTCCTTAACTATGGCTACACCTTC. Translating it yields CASRQGFLNYGYTF.

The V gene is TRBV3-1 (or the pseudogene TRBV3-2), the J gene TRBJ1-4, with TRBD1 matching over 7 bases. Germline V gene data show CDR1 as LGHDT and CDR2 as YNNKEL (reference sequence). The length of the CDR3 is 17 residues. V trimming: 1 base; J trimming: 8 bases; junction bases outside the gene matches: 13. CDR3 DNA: TGTGCCAGCAGCCAAGCTAGGGGGCCAGGTTTTCGGGAAAAACTGTTTTTT. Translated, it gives CASSQARGPGFREKLFF.

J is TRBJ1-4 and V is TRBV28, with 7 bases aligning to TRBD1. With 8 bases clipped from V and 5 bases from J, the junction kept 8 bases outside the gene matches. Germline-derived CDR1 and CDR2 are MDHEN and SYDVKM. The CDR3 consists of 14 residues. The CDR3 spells CASSVPRGNEKLFF. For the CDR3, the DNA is TGTGCCAGCTCCGTTCCCAGGGGGAATGAAAAACTGTTTTTT.

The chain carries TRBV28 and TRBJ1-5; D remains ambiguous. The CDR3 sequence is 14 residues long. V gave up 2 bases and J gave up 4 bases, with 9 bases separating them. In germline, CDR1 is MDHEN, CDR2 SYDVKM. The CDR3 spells CASSLGLPNQPQHF. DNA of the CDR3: TGTGCCAGCAGTTTAGGACTCCCGAATCAGCCCCAGCATTTT.

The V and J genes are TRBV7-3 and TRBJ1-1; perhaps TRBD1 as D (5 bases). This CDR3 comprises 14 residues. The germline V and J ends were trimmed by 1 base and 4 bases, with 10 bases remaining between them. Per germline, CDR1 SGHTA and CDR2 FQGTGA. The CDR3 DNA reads TGTGCCAGCAGCTTAAAACAGGTTCCCACTGAAGCTTTCTTT. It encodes CASSLKQVPTEAFF.

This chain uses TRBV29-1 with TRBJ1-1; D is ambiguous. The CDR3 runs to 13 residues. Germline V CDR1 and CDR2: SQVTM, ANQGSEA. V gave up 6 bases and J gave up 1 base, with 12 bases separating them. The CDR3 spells CSVKETGNTEAFF. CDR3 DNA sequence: TGCAGCGTAAAGGAAACGGGGAACACTGAAGCTTTCTTT.

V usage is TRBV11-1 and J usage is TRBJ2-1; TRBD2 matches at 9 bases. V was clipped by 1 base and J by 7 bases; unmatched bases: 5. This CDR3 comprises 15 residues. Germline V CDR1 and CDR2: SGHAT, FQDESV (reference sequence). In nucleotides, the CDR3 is TGTGCCAGCAGCTTAGTAGCGGGAGTTTGGAATGAGCAGTTCTTC. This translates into CASSLVAGVWNEQFF.

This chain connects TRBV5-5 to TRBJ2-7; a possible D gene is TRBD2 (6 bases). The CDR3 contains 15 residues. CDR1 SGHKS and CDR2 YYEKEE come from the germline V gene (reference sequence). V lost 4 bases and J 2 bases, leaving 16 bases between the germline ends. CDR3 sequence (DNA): TGTGCCAGCAGCCCAGGCGGGACGACAGCCTACGAGCAGTACTTC. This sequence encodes CASSPGGTTAYEQYF.

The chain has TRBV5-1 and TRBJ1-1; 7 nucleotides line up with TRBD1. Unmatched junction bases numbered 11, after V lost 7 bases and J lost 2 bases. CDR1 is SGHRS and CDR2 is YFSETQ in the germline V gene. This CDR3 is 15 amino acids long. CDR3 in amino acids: CASRDRDRINTEAFF. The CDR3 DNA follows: TGCGCCAGCCGAGACCGGGACAGAATTAACACTGAAGCTTTCTTT.

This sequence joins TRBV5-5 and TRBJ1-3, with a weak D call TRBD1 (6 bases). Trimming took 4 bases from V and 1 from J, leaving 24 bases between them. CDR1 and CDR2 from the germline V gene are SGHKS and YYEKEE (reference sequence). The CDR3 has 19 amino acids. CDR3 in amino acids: CASSPDRGGSPMSGNTIYF. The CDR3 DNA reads TGTGCCAGCAGCCCGGACCGGGGGGGCAGCCCCATGTCTGGAAACACCATATATTTT.

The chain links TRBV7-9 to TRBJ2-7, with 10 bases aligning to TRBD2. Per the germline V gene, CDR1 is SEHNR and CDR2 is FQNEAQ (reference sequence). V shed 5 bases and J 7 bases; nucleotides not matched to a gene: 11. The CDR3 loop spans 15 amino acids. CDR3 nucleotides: TGTGCCAGCAGCCGCGGACTAGCGGTCTTAGGAGAGCAGTACTTC. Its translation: CASSRGLAVLGEQYF.

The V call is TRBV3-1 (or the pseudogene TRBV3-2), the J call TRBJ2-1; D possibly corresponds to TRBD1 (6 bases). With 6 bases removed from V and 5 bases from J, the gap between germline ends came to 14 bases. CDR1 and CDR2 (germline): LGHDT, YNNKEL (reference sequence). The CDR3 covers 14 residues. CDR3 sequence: CASSFGQTNNEQFF. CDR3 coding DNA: TGTGCCAGCAGTTTCGGACAGACGAACAATGAGCAGTTCTTC.

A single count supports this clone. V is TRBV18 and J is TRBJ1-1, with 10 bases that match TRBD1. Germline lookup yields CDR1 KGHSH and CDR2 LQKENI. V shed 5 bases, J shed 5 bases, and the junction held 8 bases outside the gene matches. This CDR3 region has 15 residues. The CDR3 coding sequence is TGTGCCAGCTCATCCCGGGACAGGGGAGATACTGAAGCTTTCTTT. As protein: CASSSRDRGDTEAFF.

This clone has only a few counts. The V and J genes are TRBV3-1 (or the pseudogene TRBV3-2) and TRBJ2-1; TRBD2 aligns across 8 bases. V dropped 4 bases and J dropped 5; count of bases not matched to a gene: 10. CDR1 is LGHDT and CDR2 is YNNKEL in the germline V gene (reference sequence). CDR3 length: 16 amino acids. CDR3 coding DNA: TGTGCCAGCAGCCGTGGAGGTCATAGCGGGGACAATGAGCAGTTCTTC. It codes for CASSRGGHSGDNEQFF.

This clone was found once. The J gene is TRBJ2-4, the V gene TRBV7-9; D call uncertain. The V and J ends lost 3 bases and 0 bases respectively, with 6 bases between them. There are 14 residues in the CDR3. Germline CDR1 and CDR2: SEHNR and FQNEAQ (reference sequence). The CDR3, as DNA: TGTGCCAGCAGCTTCAGCGTAGCCAAAAACATTCAGTACTTC. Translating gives CASSFSVAKNIQYF.

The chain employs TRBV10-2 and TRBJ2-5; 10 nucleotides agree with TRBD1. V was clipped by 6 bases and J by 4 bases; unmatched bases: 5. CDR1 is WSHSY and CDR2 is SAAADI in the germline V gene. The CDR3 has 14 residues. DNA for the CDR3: TGCGCCAGCAGGGGAGGGACAGGGGCAGAGACCCAGTACTTC. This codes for CASRGGTGAETQYF.